A single sample is the source of the 14 T cell receptor beta chains below, sequenced in a study of early T cells in non-severe SARS-CoV-2 infection (dated by TCRdb to about 2021). Library method: 5' RACE. Sequencing instrument: NextSeq 500. The public sequencing data were trimmed at Q25 with fastp and processed into clonotypes with MiXCR by TCRdb, which kept only in-frame beta chains. CDR3 protein sequences are deduplicated, and each keeps its most common genes and DNA. This sample is represented by tens of thousands of distinct CDR3 sequences; around 8.4% of them were singletons. Roughly 4% of the sample is taken by the ten largest. The sequenced sample was whole blood. The origin of the receptors is an adult who was a healthcare worker with PCR-confirmed SARS-CoV-2 infection or an uninfected control (not recorded which).

The table lists this clonotype with many counts. The chain recombines TRBV7-2 with TRBJ2-7; 7 bases are shared with TRBD1. With V trimmed by 4 bases and J by 6 bases, 6 bases remained unmatched. This CDR3 spans 13 amino acids. CDR1 and CDR2 from the germline V gene are SGHTA and FQGNSA. CDR3 residues: CASSSRQGSEQYF. The CDR3 bases are TGTGCCAGCAGCTCGAGACAGGGTTCCGAGCAGTACTTC. The whole variable domain, remainder taken from reference TRBV7-2 and TRBJ2-7, is GAGVSQSPSNKVTEKGKDVELRCDPISGHTALYWYRQSLGQGLEFLIYFQGNSAPDKSGLPSDRFSAERTGGSVSTLTIQRTQQEDSAVYLCASSSRQGSEQYFGPGTRLTVT.

V is TRBV7-6 and J is TRBJ2-5; D is ambiguous. The V gene's germline CDR1 is SGHVS and CDR2 FNYEAQ. The CDR3 extends over 12 amino acids. Deletions cut 2 bases from V and 11 bases from J, with 12 bases between. The DNA for the CDR3 is TGTGCCAGCAGCTTACTGGATAGAGGACAGTACTTC. It is translated as CASSLLDRGQYF.

The chain is built from TRBV7-8 and TRBJ2-5, with D tentatively TRBD1 (6 bases). V lost 6 bases and J lost 1, with 21 bases in between. Germline CDR1 SGHVS, CDR2 FQNEAQ. The CDR3 is 17 residues long. CDR3 sequence (DNA): TGTGCCAGCAGACAACGAACAGGGCAGGCGGGCCAAGAGACCCAGTACTTC. It encodes CASRQRTGQAGQETQYF.

This clonotype was counted at least ten times. The chain is built from TRBV6-5 and TRBJ1-2; 10 nucleotides agree with TRBD1. CDR3 size: 15 residues. Germline V gene data show CDR1 as MNHEY and CDR2 as SVGAGI. The trim removed 5 bases at V and 8 bases at J, leaving 11 bases unmatched. The CDR3 protein is CASSRTRQGAGGYTF. Here the CDR3 DNA reads TGTGCCAGCAGTCGTACTCGACAGGGGGCGGGAGGCTACACCTTC.

In DNA form, the CDR3 reads TGCGCCAGCAGTAGGGGGAGCGGGATGGGTTACGAGCAGTACTTC. Its translation is CASSRGSGMGYEQYF. This sequence joins TRBV10-2 and TRBJ2-7; a weak D match, TRBD2 (7 bases). V dropped 5 bases and J dropped 4 bases, with 18 bases sitting between them. This CDR3 comprises 15 residues. The germline V gene encodes CDR1 WSHSY and CDR2 SAAADI.

This clonotype was seen ten or more times. V usage is TRBV9 and J usage is TRBJ2-5; 13 bases line up with TRBD2. CDR3 length: 18 amino acids. Germline V gives CDR1 SGDLS, CDR2 YYNGEE. The ends lost 4 bases at V and 2 bases at J; junction bases unmatched: 11. CDR3 in DNA: TGTGCCAGCAGCCCCCACACTAGCGGGAGGGCGGGTCAAGAGACCCAGTACTTC. Translated: CASSPHTSGRAGQETQYF.

The table lists this clonotype with many counts. The chain employs TRBV7-9 and TRBJ2-1; 8 bases fit TRBD2. V gave up 5 bases and J gave up 2 bases; unmatched junction bases: 8. Germline CDR1 SEHNR, CDR2 FQNEAQ (reference sequence). CDR3 length: 16 amino acids. The CDR3 bases are TGTGCCAGCAGCCCAGCACTAGCGGCAACCTACAATGAGCAGTTCTTC. It yields the protein CASSPALAATYNEQFF. The variable domain in full, with the rest retrieved from reference TRBV7-9 and TRBJ2-1, is DTGVSQNPRHKITKRGQNVTFRCDPISEHNRLYWYRQTLGQGPEFLTYFQNEAQLEKSRLLSDRFSAERPKGSFSTLEIQRTEQGDSAMYLCASSPALAATYNEQFFGPGTRLTVL.

The rearrangement uses TRBV12-3 or TRBV12-4 and TRBJ2-2, with a weak D call TRBD2 (6 bases). The CDR3 is made up of 15 amino acids. With 5 bases removed from V and 4 bases from J, the gap between germline ends came to 14 bases. CDR3 amino acids: CASSRGNRGTGELFF. In DNA form, the CDR3 reads TGTGCCAGCAGTCGCGGGAACCGAGGCACCGGGGAGCTGTTTTTT.

This clonotype was seen at least ten times. The chain couples TRBV7-2 to TRBJ1-1; possible D gene TRBD1, 6 bases. There are 15 residues in the CDR3. V lost 8 bases and J 7 bases, leaving 23 bases between the germline ends. The germline CDR1 and CDR2 sequences are SGHTA and FQGNSA. The CDR3 reads CASRKDGGVSYEAFF. For the CDR3, the DNA is TGTGCCAGCCGTAAAGATGGGGGCGTTTCTTATGAAGCTTTCTTT. Full variable domain (outside the CDR3, taken from reference TRBV7-2 and TRBJ1-1): GAGVSQSPSNKVTEKGKDVELRCDPISGHTALYWYRQSLGQGLEFLIYFQGNSAPDKSGLPSDRFSAERTGGSVSTLTIQRTQQEDSAVYLCASRKDGGVSYEAFFGQGTRLTVV.

This clonotype was seen many times. The genes are TRBV19 and TRBJ1-1, with a tentative D call TRBD1 (5 bases). Germline values: CDR1 LNHDA, CDR2 SQIVND (reference sequence). The V end was cut by 3 bases, the J end by 6 bases, with 14 bases between. The CDR3 sequence is 14 residues long. DNA of the CDR3: TGTGCCAGTAGTATCTCGACGGCGGGACCTGAAGCTTTCTTT. It specifies CASSISTAGPEAFF.

The chain links TRBV5-1 to TRBJ2-2; the match to TRBD2 covers 7 bases. With V trimmed by 6 bases and J by 3 bases, 2 bases remained unmatched. The CDR3 contains 13 residues. Germline assignment: CDR1 SGHRS and CDR2 YFSETQ. In nucleotides, the CDR3 is TGCGCCAGCATGCTAGCGGACACCGGGGAGCTGTTTTTT. This sequence encodes CASMLADTGELFF.

This clonotype has ten or more counts. This chain connects TRBV10-3 to TRBJ2-1; TRBD1 matches 7 bases. Germline V gives CDR1 ENHRY, CDR2 SYGVKD. V lost 6 bases, J lost 3 bases, and 5 bases stayed unmatched. CDR3 size: 14 residues. This chain's CDR3 is CAISSDRDYNEQFF. CDR3 bases: TGTGCCATCAGCTCAGACAGGGACTACAATGAGCAGTTCTTC.

This clonotype was recorded many times. This chain connects TRBV20-1 to TRBJ1-6; no definite D call. Germline V CDR1 and CDR2: DFQATT, SNEGSKA (reference sequence). V shed 0 bases and J shed 5 bases, with 14 bases lying between them. CDR3 size: 16 residues. DNA for the CDR3: TGCAGTGCTAGAGATCTGGGCCTCGCGAATAATTCACCCCTCCACTTT. This gives the protein CSARDLGLANNSPLHF.

This clonotype was observed at least ten times. The rearrangement links TRBV20-1 to TRBJ2-1, with 7 bases aligning to TRBD1. Per the germline V gene, CDR1 is DFQATT and CDR2 is SNEGSKA (reference sequence). CDR3 length equals 12 residues. Germline trimming cut 6 bases from V and 10 bases from J; bases unmatched to any gene: 9. CDR3: CSAGDSRLEQFF. CDR3 nucleotide sequence: TGCAGTGCAGGGGACAGCCGCTTAGAGCAGTTCTTC.